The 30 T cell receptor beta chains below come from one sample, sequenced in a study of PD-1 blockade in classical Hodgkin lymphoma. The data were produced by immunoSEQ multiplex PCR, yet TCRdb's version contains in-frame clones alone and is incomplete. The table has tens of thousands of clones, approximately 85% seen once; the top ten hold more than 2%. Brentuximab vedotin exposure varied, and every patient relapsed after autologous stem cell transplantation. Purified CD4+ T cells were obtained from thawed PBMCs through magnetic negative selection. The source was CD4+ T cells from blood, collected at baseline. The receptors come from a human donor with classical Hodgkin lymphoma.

DNA of the CDR3: TGCGCCAGCAGCCAAGATTTCGGCCAGAACTATGGCTACACCTTC. It is translated as CASSQDFGQNYGYTF. J is TRBJ1-2 and V is TRBV4-1; D unclear. The CDR3 covers 15 residues. CDR1 is MGHRA, CDR2 YSYEKL, per germline. The V end was cut by 0 bases, the J end by 2 bases, with 10 bases between.

The CDR3 DNA sequence: TGTGCCAGCAGTTACTGGGGGGGTTCCTACGAGCAGTACTTC. Translated: CASSYWGGSYEQYF. This sequence joins TRBV6-5 and TRBJ2-7; 7 bases are shared with TRBD2. This CDR3 is built from 14 residues. Trimming cost V 1 base and J 1 base; bases outside gene matches: 1. Germline V gene data show CDR1 as MNHEY and CDR2 as SVGAGI.

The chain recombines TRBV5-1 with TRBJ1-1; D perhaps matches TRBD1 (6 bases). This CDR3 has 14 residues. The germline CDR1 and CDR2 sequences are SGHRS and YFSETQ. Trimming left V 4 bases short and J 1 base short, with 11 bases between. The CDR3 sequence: CASSPRGTNTEAFF. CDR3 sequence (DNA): TGCGCCAGCAGCCCCAGGGGTACGAACACTGAAGCTTTCTTT.

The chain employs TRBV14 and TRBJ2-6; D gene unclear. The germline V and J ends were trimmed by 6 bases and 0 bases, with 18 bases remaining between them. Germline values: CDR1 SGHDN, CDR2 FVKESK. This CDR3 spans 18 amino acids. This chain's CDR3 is CASSPKDGKNSGANVLTF. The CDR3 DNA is TGTGCCAGCAGTCCCAAAGACGGAAAAAACTCTGGGGCCAACGTCCTGACTTTC. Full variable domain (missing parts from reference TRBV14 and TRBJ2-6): EAGVTQFPSHSVIEKGQTVTLRCDPISGHDNLYWYRRVMGKEIKFLLHFVKESKQDESGMPNNRFLAERTGGTYSTLKVQPAELEDSGVYFCASSPKDGKNSGANVLTFGAGSRLTVL.

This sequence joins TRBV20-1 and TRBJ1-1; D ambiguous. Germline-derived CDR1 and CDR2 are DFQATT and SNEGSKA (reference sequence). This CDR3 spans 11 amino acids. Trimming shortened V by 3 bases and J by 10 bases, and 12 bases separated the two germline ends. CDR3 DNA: TGCAGTGCTAGGGTGGAATCGGGAGCTTTCTTT. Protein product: CSARVESGAFF.

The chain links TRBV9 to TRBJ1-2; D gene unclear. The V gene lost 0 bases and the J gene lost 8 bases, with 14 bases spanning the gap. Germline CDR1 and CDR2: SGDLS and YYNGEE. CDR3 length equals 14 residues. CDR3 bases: TGTGCCAGCAGCGTAGTAGCCTCCAACAAAGGCTACACCTTC. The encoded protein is CASSVVASNKGYTF. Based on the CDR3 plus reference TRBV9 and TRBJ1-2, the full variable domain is DSGVTQTPKHLITATGQRVTLRCSPRSGDLSVYWYQQSLDQGLQFLIQYYNGEERAKGNILERFSAQQFPDLHSELNLSSLELGDSALYFCASSVVASNKGYTFGSGTRLTVV.

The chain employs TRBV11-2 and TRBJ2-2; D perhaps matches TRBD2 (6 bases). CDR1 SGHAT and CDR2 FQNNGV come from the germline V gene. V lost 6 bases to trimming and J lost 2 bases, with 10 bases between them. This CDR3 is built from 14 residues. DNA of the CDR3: TGTGCCAGCAGTTTTAGCGGAAACACCGGGGAGCTGTTTTTT. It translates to CASSFSGNTGELFF.

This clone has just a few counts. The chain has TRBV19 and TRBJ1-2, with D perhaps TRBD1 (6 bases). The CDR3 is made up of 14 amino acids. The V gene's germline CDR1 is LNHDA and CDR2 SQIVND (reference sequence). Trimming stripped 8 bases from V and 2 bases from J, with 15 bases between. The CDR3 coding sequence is TGTGCCAGTGGGGGCGTGGAACGGAACTATGGCTACACCTTC. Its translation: CASGGVERNYGYTF.

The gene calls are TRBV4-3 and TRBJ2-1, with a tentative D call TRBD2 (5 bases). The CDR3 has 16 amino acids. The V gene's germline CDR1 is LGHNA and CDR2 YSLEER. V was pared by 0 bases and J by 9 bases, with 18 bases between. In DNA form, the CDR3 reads TGCGCCAGCAGCCAAGAACGGACTGGTGGGATAGGTGAGCAGTTCTTC. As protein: CASSQERTGGIGEQFF.

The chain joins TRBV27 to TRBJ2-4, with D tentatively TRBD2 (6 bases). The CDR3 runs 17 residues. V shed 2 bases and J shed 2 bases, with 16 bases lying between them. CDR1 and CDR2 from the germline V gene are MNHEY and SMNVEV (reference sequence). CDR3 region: CASSLGVGGQTKNIQYF. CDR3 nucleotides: TGTGCCAGCAGTTTAGGTGTGGGGGGTCAGACCAAAAACATTCAGTACTTC.

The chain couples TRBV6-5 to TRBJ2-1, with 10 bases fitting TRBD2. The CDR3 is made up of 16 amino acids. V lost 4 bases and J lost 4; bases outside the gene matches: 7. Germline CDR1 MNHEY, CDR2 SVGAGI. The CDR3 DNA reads TGTGCCAGCAGTTCCCGGACTAGCGGTGTATACAATGAGCAGTTCTTC. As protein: CASSSRTSGVYNEQFF.

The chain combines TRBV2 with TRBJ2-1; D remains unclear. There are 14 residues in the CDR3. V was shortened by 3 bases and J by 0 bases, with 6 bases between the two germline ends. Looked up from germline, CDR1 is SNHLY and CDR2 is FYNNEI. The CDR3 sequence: CASSDTSSYNEQFF. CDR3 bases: TGTGCCAGCAGTGATACGAGCTCCTACAATGAGCAGTTCTTC.

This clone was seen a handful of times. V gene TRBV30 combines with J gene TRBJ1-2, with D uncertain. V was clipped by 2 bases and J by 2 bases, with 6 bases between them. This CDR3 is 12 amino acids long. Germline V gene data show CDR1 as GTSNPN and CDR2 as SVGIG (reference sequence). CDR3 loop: CAWSTSNYGYTF. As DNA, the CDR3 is TGTGCCTGGAGTACTTCAAACTATGGCTACACCTTC.

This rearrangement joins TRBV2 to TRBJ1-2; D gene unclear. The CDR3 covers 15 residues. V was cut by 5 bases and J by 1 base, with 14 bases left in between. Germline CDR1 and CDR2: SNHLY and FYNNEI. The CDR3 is CASSPFERDNYGYTF. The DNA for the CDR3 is TGTGCCAGCAGTCCCTTCGAAAGGGATAACTATGGCTACACCTTC.

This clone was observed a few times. CDR3 in DNA: TGCAGTGCTAGACTACACAGGGACTCACATTTT. It specifies CSARLHRDSHF. This chain connects TRBV20-1 to TRBJ1-5; D is possibly TRBD1 (6 bases). Germline V lookup: CDR1 DFQATT, CDR2 SNEGSKA (reference sequence). This CDR3 has 11 residues. V was shortened by 2 bases and J by 16 bases, with 15 bases between the two germline ends.

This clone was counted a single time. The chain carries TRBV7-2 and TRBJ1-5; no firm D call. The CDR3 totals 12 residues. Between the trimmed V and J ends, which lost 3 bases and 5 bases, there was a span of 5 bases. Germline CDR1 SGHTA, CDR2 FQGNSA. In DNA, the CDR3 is TGTGCCAGCAGCTTTTACGATCAGCCCCAGCATTTT. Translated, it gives CASSFYDQPQHF.

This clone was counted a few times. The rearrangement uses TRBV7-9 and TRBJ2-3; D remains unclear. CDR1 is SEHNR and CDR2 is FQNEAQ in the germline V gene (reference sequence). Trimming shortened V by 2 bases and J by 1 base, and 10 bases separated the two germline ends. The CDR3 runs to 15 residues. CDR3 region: CASSLNGGRTDTQYF. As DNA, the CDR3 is TGTGCCAGCAGCTTAAACGGCGGTCGCACAGATACGCAGTATTTT.

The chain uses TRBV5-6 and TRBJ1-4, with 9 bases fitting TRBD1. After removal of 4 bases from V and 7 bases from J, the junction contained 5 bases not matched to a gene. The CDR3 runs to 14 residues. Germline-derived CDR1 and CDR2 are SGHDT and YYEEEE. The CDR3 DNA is TGTGCCAGCAGCCGACAGGGGGAGAGTGAAAAACTGTTTTTT. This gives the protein CASSRQGESEKLFF.

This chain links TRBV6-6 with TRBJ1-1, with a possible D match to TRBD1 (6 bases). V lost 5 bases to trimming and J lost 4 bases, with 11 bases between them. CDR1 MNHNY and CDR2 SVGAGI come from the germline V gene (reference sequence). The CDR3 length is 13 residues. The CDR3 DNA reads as TGTGCCAGCAGTCCCGAGGGGGGCACTGAAGCTTTCTTT. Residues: CASSPEGGTEAFF.

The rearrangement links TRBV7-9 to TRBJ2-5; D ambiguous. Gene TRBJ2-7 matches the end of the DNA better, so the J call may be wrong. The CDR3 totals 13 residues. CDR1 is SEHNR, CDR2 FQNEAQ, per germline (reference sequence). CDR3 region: CASSLGLYYEQYF. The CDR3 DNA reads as TGTGCCAGCAGCTTAGGCTTGTACTACGAGCAGTACTTC.

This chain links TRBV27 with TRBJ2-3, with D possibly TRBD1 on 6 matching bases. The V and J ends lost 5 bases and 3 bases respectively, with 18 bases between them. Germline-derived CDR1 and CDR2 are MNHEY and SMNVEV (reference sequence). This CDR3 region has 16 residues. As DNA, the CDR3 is TGTGCCAGCAGTCCGGGGACACCCCGGCCAACAGATACGCAGTATTTT. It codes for CASSPGTPRPTDTQYF.

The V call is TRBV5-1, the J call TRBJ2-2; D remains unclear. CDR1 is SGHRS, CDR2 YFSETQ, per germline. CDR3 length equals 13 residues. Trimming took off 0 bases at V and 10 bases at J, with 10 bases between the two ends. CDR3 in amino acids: CASSLVVGSELFF. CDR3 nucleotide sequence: TGCGCCAGCAGCTTGGTGGTGGGGTCGGAGCTGTTTTTT.

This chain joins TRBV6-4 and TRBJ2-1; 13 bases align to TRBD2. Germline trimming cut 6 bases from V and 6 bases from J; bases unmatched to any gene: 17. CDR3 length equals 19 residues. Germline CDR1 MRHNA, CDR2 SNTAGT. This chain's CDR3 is CASSAQGLAGDYSPNEQFF. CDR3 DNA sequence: TGTGCCAGCAGCGCCCAAGGACTAGCGGGAGATTATTCCCCCAATGAGCAGTTCTTC.

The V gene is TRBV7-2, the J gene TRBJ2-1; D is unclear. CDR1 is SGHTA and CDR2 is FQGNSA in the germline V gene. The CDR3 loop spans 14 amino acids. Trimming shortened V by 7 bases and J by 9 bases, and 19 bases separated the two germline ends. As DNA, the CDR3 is TGTGCCAGCACCCTTGACTTGGTTATCGGTGAGCAGTTCTTC. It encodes CASTLDLVIGEQFF.

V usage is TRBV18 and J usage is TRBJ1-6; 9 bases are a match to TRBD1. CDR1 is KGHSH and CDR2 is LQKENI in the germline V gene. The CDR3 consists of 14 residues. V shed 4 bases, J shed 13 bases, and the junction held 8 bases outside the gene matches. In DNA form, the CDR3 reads TGTGCCAGCTCACTGGGACAGGGAACTGAGCCCCTCCACTTT. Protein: CASSLGQGTEPLHF.

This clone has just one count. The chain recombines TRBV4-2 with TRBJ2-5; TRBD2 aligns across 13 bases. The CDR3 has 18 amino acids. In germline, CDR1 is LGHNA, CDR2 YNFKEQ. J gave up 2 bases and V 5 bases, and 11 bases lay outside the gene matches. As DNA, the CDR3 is TGTGCCAGCAGCTTGGGGGGGACTAGCGGGATAAAGCAAGAGACCCAGTACTTC. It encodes CASSLGGTSGIKQETQYF.

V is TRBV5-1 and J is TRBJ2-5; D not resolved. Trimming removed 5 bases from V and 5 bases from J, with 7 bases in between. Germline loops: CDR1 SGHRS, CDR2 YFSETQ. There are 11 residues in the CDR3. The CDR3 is CASSARETQYF. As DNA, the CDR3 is TGCGCCAGCAGTGCTCGGGAGACCCAGTACTTC.

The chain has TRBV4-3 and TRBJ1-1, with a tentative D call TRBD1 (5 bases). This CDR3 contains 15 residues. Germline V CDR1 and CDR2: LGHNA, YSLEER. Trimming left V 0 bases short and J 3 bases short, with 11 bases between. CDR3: CASSQERGRDTEAFF. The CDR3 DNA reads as TGCGCCAGCAGCCAAGAACGGGGGAGAGACACTGAAGCTTTCTTT.

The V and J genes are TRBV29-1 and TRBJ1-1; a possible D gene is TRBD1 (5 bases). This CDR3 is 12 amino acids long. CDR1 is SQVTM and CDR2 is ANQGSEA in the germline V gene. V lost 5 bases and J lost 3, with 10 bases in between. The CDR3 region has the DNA TGCAGCGTTCAGGGTTGGGACACTGAAGCTTTCTTT. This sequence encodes CSVQGWDTEAFF.

The chain's CDR3 is CARPYEQYF. The CDR3 nucleotides read TGTGCTAGGCCCTACGAGCAGTACTTC. The chain recombines TRBV12-5 with TRBJ2-7, with unresolved D. This CDR3 region has 9 residues. Per germline, CDR1 LGHNT and CDR2 FRNRAP. V lost 9 bases and J lost 2, with 2 bases in between. Combining the CDR3 with reference TRBV12-5 and TRBJ2-7 gives the whole variable domain DARVTQTPRHKVTEMGQEVTMRCQPILGHNTVFWYRQTMMQGLELLAYFRNRAPLDDSGMPKDRFSAEMPDATLATLKIQPSEPRDSAVYFCARPYEQYFGPGTRLTVT.